The following is a T cell receptor (beta chain) sequence with its context. Its antigen is as yet unknown. Researchers ran the PCR with 60 Vbeta and 13 Jbeta primers. The repertoire was sequenced with immunoSEQ multiplex PCR; TCRdb's copy has only in-frame clones and lacks some. The sample carries around 80,000 clones, 60% to 85% recorded once. These data originate in a study of cytomegalovirus exposure and HLA in healthy donors. Points from the study as a whole: Accounts indicate the classifier identified cytomegalovirus status with strong specificity and sensitivity. DRB1 showed the most TCR associations and HLA-C the fewest in a later analysis, as rates varied by HLA locus.

The sequence was collected from a man in his late teens or twenties in good health and CMV-seropositive. Sequenced input: PBMCs.

DNA of the CDR3: TGTGCCAGCAATGACCGTACGCAGTATTTT. Protein product: CASNDRTQYF. This chain links TRBV2 with TRBJ2-3, with D unclear. V was cut by 7 bases and J by 8 bases, with 7 bases left in between. The CDR3 is made up of 10 amino acids. Germline lookup yields CDR1 SNHLY and CDR2 FYNNEI.